The subject of this entry is one T cell receptor beta chain. These data are taken from a study of shared clonotypes between healthy human individuals. Study-wide background: Every donor yielded three CD4 naive, three CD4 memory, two CD8 naive and one CD8 memory plate.

Samples underwent the assay at deep level. Sequenced by immunoSEQ multiplex PCR; TCRdb stores in-frame clones only, minus some. The sample lists about 2.4 million clones; 93% were seen once. V shed 2 bases and J shed 4 bases, with 11 bases lying between them. The CDR3 totals 14 residues. Per germline, CDR1 MDHEN and CDR2 SYDVKM. This clonotype was sampled from a man aged 18 to 30 in good health. Some clones in this sample may be carry-over from other donors' samples. Material for sequencing was naive CD4+ T cells from PBMCs. Stated subset: CD45RA+ positively selected. The chain is built from TRBV28 and TRBJ1-1, with D tentatively TRBD1 (5 bases). The CDR3: CASSLRWRGTEAFF. In nucleotides, the CDR3 is TGTGCCAGCAGTTTAAGGTGGAGGGGCACTGAAGCTTTCTTT.